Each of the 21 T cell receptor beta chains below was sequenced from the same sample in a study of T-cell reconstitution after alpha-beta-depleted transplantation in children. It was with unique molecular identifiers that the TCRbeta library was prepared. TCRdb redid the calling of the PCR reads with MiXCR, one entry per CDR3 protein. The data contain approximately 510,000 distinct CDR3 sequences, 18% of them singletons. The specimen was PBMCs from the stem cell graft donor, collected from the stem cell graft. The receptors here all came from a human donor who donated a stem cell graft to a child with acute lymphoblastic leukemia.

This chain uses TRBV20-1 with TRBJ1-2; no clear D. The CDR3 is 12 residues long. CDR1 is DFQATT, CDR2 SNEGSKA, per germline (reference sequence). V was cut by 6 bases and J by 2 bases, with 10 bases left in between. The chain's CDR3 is CSAQAGNYGYTF. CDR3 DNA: TGCAGTGCCCAGGCGGGAAACTATGGCTACACCTTC.

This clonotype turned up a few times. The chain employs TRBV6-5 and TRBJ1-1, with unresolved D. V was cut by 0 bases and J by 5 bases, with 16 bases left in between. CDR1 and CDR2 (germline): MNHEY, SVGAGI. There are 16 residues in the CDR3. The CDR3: CASSYSQLRWQTEAFF. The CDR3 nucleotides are TGTGCCAGCAGTTACTCGCAGCTGAGGTGGCAAACTGAAGCTTTCTTT.

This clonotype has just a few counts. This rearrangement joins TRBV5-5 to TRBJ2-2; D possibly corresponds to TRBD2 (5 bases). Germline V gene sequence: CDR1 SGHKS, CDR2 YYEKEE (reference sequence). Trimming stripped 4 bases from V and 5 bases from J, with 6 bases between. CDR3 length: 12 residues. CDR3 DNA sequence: TGTGCCAGCAGCAGGGAGACCGGGGAGCTGTTTTTT. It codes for CASSRETGELFF.

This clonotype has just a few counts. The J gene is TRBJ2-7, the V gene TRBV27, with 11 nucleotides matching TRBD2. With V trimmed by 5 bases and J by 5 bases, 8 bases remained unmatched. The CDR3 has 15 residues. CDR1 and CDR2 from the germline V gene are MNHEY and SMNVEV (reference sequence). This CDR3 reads CASSPTSGSRHEQYF. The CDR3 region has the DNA TGTGCCAGCAGTCCTACTAGCGGGAGTAGACACGAGCAGTACTTC.

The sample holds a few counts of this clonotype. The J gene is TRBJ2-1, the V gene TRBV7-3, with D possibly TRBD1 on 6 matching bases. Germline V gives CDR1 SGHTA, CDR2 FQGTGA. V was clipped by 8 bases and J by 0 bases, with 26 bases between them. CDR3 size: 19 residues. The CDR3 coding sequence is TGTGCCAGCCTTAAAATAGGGGGTCGCGGGCCTATCTCCTACAATGAGCAGTTCTTC. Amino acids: CASLKIGGRGPISYNEQFF.

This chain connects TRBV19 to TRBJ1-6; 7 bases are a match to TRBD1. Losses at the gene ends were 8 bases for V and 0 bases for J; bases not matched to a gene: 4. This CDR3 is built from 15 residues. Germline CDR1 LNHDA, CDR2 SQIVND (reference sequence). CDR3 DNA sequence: TGTGCCAGTGCGGACAGGAGCTCCTATAATTCACCCCTCCACTTT. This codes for CASADRSSYNSPLHF.

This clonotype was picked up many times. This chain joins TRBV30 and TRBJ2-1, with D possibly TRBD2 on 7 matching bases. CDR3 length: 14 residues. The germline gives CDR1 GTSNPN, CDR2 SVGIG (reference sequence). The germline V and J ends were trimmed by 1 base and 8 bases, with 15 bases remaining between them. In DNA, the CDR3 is TGTGCCTGGAGTGCCCCGGGGAGGGGGGATGAGCAGTTCTTC. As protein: CAWSAPGRGDEQFF.

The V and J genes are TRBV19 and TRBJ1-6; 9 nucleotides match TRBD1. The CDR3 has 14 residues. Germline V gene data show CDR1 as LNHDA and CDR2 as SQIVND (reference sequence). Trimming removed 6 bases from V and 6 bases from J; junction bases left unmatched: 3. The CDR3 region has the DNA TGTGCCAGTAGACCGGGACAGGGTAATTCACCCCTCCACTTT. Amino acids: CASRPGQGNSPLHF.

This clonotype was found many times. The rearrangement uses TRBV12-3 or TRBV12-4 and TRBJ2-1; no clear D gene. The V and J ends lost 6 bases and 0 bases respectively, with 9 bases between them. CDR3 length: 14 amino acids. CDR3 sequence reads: CASRYKGSYNEQFF. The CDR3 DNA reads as TGTGCCAGCAGATATAAGGGCTCCTACAATGAGCAGTTCTTC.

CDR3 amino acids: CASSLLENYNEQFF. DNA for the CDR3: TGTGCCAGCAGCTTACTAGAGAATTACAATGAGCAGTTCTTC. The chain has TRBV7-9 and TRBJ2-1; no clear D gene. V was pared by 2 bases and J by 4 bases, with 9 bases between. In germline, CDR1 is SEHNR, CDR2 FQNEAQ (reference sequence). The CDR3 extends over 14 amino acids. The whole variable domain, remainder taken from reference TRBV7-9 and TRBJ2-1, is DTGVSQNPRHKITKRGQNVTFRCDPISEHNRLYWYRQTLGQGPEFLTYFQNEAQLEKSRLLSDRFSAERPKGSFSTLEIQRTEQGDSAMYLCASSLLENYNEQFFGPGTRLTVL.

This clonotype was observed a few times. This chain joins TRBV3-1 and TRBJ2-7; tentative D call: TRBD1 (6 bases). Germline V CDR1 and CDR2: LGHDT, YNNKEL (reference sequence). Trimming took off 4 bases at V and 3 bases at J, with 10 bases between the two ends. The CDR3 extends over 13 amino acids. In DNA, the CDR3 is TGTGCCAGCAGCCGGACAGATTACTACGAGCAGTACTTC. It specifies CASSRTDYYEQYF.

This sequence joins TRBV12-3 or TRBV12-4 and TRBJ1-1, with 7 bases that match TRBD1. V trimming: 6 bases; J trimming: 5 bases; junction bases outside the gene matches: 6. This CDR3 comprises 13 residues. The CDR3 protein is CASRNRGWTEAFF. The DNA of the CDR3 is TGTGCCAGCAGAAACAGGGGTTGGACTGAAGCTTTCTTT.

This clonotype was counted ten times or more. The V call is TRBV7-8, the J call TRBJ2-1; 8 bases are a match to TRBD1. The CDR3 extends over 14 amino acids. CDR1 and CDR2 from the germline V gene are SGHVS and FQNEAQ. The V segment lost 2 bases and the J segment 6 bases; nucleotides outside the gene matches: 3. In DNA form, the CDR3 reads TGTGCCAGCAGCTTACTTACAGGGGGCAATGAGCAGTTCTTC. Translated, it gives CASSLLTGGNEQFF.

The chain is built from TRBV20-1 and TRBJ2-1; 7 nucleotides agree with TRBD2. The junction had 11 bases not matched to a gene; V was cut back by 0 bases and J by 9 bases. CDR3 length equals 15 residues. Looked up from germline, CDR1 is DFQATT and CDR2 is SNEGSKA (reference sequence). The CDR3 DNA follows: TGCAGTGCTAGAGACAGGACTAGAGTCTTAAGTGAGCAGTTCTTC. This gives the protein CSARDRTRVLSEQFF.

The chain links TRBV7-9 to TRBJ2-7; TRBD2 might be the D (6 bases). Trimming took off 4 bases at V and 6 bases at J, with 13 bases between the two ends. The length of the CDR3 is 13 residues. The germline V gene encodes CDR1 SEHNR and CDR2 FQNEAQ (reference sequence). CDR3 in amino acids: CASSSPTRTEQYF. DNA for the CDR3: TGTGCCAGCAGCTCTCCGACTAGGACCGAGCAGTACTTC.

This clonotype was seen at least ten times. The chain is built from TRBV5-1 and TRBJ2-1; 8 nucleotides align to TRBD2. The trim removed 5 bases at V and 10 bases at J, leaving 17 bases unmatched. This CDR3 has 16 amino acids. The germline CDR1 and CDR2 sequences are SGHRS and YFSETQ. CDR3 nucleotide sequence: TGCGCCAGCAGTTATCTAGCGGGCCTTCGGCCAGGGGAGCAGTTCTTC. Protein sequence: CASSYLAGLRPGEQFF.

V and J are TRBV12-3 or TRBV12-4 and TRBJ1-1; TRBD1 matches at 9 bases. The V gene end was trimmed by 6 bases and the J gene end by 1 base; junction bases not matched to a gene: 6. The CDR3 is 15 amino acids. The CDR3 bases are TGTGCCAGCAGCGAAGCGGGACAGGGGAACACTGAAGCTTTCTTT. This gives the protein CASSEAGQGNTEAFF.

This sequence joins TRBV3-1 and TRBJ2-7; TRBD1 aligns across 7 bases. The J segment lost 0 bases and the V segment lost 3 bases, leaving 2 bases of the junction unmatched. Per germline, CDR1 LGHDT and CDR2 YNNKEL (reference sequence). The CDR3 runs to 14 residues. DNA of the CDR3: TGTGCCAGCAGCCAGGACAGGAACTCCTACGAGCAGTACTTC. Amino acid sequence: CASSQDRNSYEQYF.

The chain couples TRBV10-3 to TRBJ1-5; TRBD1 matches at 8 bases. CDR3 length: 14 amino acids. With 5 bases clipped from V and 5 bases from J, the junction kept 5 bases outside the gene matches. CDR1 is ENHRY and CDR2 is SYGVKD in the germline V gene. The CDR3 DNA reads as TGTGCCATCAGTTCCGGGACAGGTCATCAGCCCCAGCATTTT. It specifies CAISSGTGHQPQHF.

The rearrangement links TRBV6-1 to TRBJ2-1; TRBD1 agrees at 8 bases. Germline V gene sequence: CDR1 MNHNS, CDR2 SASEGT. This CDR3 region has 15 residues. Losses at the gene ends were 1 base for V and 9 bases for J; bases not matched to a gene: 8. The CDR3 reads CASSEEQGGAAEQFF. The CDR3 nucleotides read TGTGCCAGCAGTGAAGAACAGGGGGGAGCGGCTGAGCAGTTCTTC.

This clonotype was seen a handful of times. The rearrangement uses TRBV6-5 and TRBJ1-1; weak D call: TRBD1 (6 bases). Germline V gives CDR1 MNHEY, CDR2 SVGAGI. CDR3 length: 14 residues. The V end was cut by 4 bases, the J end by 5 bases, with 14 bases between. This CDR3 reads CASSLGAYLTEAFF. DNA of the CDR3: TGTGCCAGCAGTTTGGGGGCTTATTTGACTGAAGCTTTCTTT.